Listed here are 32 T cell receptor beta chains from one sample, sequenced in a study of cytomegalovirus exposure and HLA in healthy donors. Researchers ran the PCR with 60 Vbeta and 13 Jbeta primers. Assay used: immunoSEQ multiplex PCR; TCRdb lists only in-frame clones, some missing. The table lists about 130,000 clones, around 84% of them singletons. Material: PBMCs. Receptors were obtained from a woman under 30 in good health and CMV-seropositive.

The V gene is TRBV9, the J gene TRBJ2-6; tentatively, D is TRBD1 (5 bases). The germline V gene encodes CDR1 SGDLS and CDR2 YYNGEE. Between the trimmed V and J ends, which lost 0 bases and 0 bases, there was a span of 7 bases. The CDR3 has 16 residues. CDR3 in amino acids: CASSVEGNSGANVLTF. In nucleotides, the CDR3 is TGTGCCAGCAGCGTAGAGGGGAACTCTGGGGCCAACGTCCTGACTTTC. Drawing the rest from reference TRBV9 and TRBJ2-6, the complete variable domain is DSGVTQTPKHLITATGQRVTLRCSPRSGDLSVYWYQQSLDQGLQFLIQYYNGEERAKGNILERFSAQQFPDLHSELNLSSLELGDSALYFCASSVEGNSGANVLTFGAGSRLTVL.

This clone has more than one count but fewer than ten. J is TRBJ2-3 and V is TRBV7-2; TRBD2 agrees at 12 bases. The CDR3 contains 20 residues. Looked up from germline, CDR1 is SGHTA and CDR2 is FQGNSA. J was trimmed by 0 bases and V by 0 bases; bases with no gene match: 10. The CDR3 DNA is TGTGCCAGCAGCTTAGCCATGACTAGCGGGGGAATTTCTAGCACAGATACGCAGTATTTT. Translation: CASSLAMTSGGISSTDTQYF.

The rearrangement uses TRBV4-1 and TRBJ1-5, with D hard to call. The V end lost 3 bases, the J end lost 7 bases, and 7 bases lay between the germline ends. The CDR3 spans 12 residues. Germline V gene sequence: CDR1 MGHRA, CDR2 YSYEKL. The CDR3, as DNA: TGCGCCAGCAGCCATGGAGGACAGCCCCAGCATTTT. As protein: CASSHGGQPQHF.

The gene calls are TRBV5-1 and TRBJ1-6; maybe TRBD1 (5 bases). Germline V gene sequence: CDR1 SGHRS, CDR2 YFSETQ. This CDR3 spans 14 amino acids. V was shortened by 2 bases and J by 8 bases, with 11 bases between the two germline ends. The chain's CDR3 is CASSFDGGDSPLHF. The CDR3 DNA follows: TGCGCCAGCAGCTTTGACGGGGGGGATTCACCCCTCCACTTT.

The chain combines TRBV5-1 with TRBJ1-3, with D tentatively TRBD1 (5 bases). In germline, CDR1 is SGHRS, CDR2 YFSETQ. V shed 0 bases and J shed 0 bases, with 13 bases lying between them. This CDR3 is 17 amino acids long. Here the CDR3 reads CASSLGQFRSSGNTIYF. The CDR3 coding sequence is TGCGCCAGCAGCTTGGGACAGTTTAGAAGCTCTGGAAACACCATATATTTT.

The rearrangement uses TRBV5-1 and TRBJ2-1; 9 bases fit TRBD2. CDR3 length: 15 residues. Germline lookup yields CDR1 SGHRS and CDR2 YFSETQ. Losses at the gene ends were 3 bases for V and 8 bases for J; bases not matched to a gene: 9. CDR3 nucleotides: TGCGCCAGCAGCTGGGCGGCGGGGGGGCGGGATGAGCAGTTCTTC. Protein: CASSWAAGGRDEQFF.

The CDR3 protein is CASSESFLYEQYF. The CDR3 DNA follows: TGCGCCAGCAGTGAGTCTTTTCTGTACGAGCAGTACTTC. This sequence joins TRBV10-2 and TRBJ2-7; D call uncertain. The CDR3 spans 13 residues. Deletions cut 0 bases from V and 4 bases from J, with 7 bases between. The germline V gene encodes CDR1 WSHSY and CDR2 SAAADI.

The J gene is TRBJ2-3, the V gene TRBV5-1, with 8 bases that match TRBD2. V lost 5 bases, J lost 0 bases, and 2 bases stayed unmatched. The CDR3 has 14 amino acids. The germline V gene has CDR1 SGHRS and CDR2 YFSETQ. For the CDR3, the DNA is TGCGCCAGCAGGACTAGCGTTAGCACAGATACGCAGTATTTT. Amino acid sequence: CASRTSVSTDTQYF.

The CDR3, as DNA: TGCGCCAGCAGCTTGGTCGCAGGGATGGAGACCCAGTACTTC. It specifies CASSLVAGMETQYF. The chain employs TRBV5-1 and TRBJ2-5, with a tentative D call TRBD1 (5 bases). Germline V gene lookup returns CDR1 SGHRS and CDR2 YFSETQ. V dropped 0 bases and J dropped 5 bases, with 11 bases sitting between them. The CDR3 runs to 14 residues.

This clone has only a few counts. The chain links TRBV27 to TRBJ2-7; no firm D call. The CDR3 consists of 14 residues. CDR1 and CDR2 (germline): MNHEY, SMNVEV (reference sequence). V shed 0 bases and J shed 6 bases, with 12 bases lying between them. The CDR3 here is CASSLSAGIVEQYF. In DNA form, the CDR3 reads TGTGCCAGCAGTTTATCGGCAGGAATTGTCGAGCAGTACTTC.

The chain couples TRBV7-3 to TRBJ2-5, with 8 bases fitting TRBD2. Germline V gene sequence: CDR1 SGHTA, CDR2 FQGTGA. CDR3 size: 15 residues. J gave up 4 bases and V 1 base, and 5 bases lay outside the gene matches. CDR3 DNA sequence: TGTGCCAGCAGCTTAAACGGGGGGGCTGGAGAGACCCAGTACTTC. This codes for CASSLNGGAGETQYF.

J is TRBJ1-3 and V is TRBV5-3, with no clear D. Being an ORF, TRBV5-3 has a function that is uncertain. The CDR3 is 13 amino acids. V dropped 7 bases and J dropped 8 bases, with 16 bases sitting between them. The DNA for the CDR3 is TGTGCCAGACCCCCCGCTTCGCGGTACACCATATATTTT. This translates into CARPPASRYTIYF.

CDR3 protein: CASSVAPGQVSEKLFF. The CDR3 bases are TGTGCCAGCAGCGTAGCTCCCGGACAGGTAAGTGAAAAACTGTTTTTT. The chain recombines TRBV9 with TRBJ1-4, with 7 bases lining up with TRBD1. Looked up from germline, CDR1 is SGDLS and CDR2 is YYNGEE. V shed 0 bases and J 7 bases; nucleotides not matched to a gene: 9. This CDR3 spans 16 amino acids.

The chain recombines TRBV10-1 with TRBJ1-5; 10 positions match TRBD1. After removal of 3 bases from V and 1 base from J, the junction contained 27 bases not matched to a gene. The CDR3 has 24 amino acids. The V gene's germline CDR1 is WNHNN and CDR2 SYGVQD (reference sequence). This CDR3 is CASSEEGLDTGDRGHWGSNQPQHF. CDR3 bases: TGCGCCAGCAGTGAAGAGGGATTAGATACGGGGGACAGGGGACACTGGGGGAGCAATCAGCCCCAGCATTTT.

Only one count was recorded for this clone. The gene calls are TRBV2 and TRBJ2-3; D possibly corresponds to TRBD2 (6 bases). This CDR3 comprises 13 residues. The germline CDR1 and CDR2 sequences are SNHLY and FYNNEI. V shed 1 base and J shed 7 bases, with 9 bases lying between them. The chain's CDR3 is CASSEETSNTQYF. CDR3 nucleotide sequence: TGTGCCAGCAGTGAAGAGACTAGTAATACGCAGTATTTT.

The V gene is TRBV6-1, the J gene TRBJ2-3, with D hard to call. The CDR3 spans 14 residues. V was clipped by 8 bases and J by 6 bases, with 18 bases between them. Germline V gives CDR1 MNHNS, CDR2 SASEGT. The CDR3 region is CASLPLVGRDTQYF. In DNA form, the CDR3 reads TGTGCCAGCCTCCCCCTCGTCGGTCGCGATACGCAGTATTTT.

V is TRBV5-1 and J is TRBJ2-3, with 13 nucleotides matching TRBD2. The CDR3 totals 16 residues. The V segment lost 7 bases and the J segment 3 bases; nucleotides outside the gene matches: 8. Per germline, CDR1 SGHRS and CDR2 YFSETQ. The CDR3 nucleotides are TGCGCCAGCCAACCACTAGCGGGGGGGTTAACAGATACGCAGTATTTT. Residues: CASQPLAGGLTDTQYF.

The chain has TRBV5-4 and TRBJ2-2; weak D call: TRBD2 (5 bases). This CDR3 is 15 amino acids long. V was shortened by 0 bases and J by 4 bases, with 10 bases between the two germline ends. Germline assignment: CDR1 SGHNT and CDR2 YYREEE (reference sequence). As DNA, the CDR3 is TGTGCCAGCAGCTTGGCCGGGGTACCCACCGGGGAGCTGTTTTTT. Its protein product is CASSLAGVPTGELFF.

The chain uses TRBV10-1 and TRBJ2-1; 11 bases line up with TRBD2. Trimming cost V 3 bases and J 9 bases; bases outside gene matches: 4. Germline assignment: CDR1 WNHNN and CDR2 SYGVQD (reference sequence). CDR3 length equals 14 residues. The CDR3 DNA follows: TGCGCCAGCAGTGAAGTGACTAGCGGGGCTGAGCAGTTCTTC. This encodes CASSEVTSGAEQFF.

The chain combines TRBV2 with TRBJ2-3; 14 positions agree with TRBD2. V lost 1 base to trimming and J lost 4 bases; unmatched junction nucleotides: 7. Germline lookup yields CDR1 SNHLY and CDR2 FYNNEI. This CDR3 comprises 18 residues. The CDR3: CASSEDGTSGGGSDTQYF. CDR3 sequence (DNA): TGTGCCAGCAGTGAAGACGGGACTAGCGGGGGAGGCTCAGATACGCAGTATTTT.

V gene TRBV9 combines with J gene TRBJ2-2; 12 bases agree with TRBD2. V was pared by 0 bases and J by 5 bases, with 5 bases of the junction left unmatched. The CDR3 totals 17 residues. The germline V gene encodes CDR1 SGDLS and CDR2 YYNGEE. The CDR3 DNA is TGTGCCAGCAGCGTAGGACTAGCGGGGGCCCAAACCGGGGAGCTGTTTTTT. Amino acid sequence: CASSVGLAGAQTGELFF.

The chain joins TRBV7-8 to TRBJ1-4; D might be TRBD1 (6 bases). V lost 4 bases, J lost 4 bases, and 10 bases lay in between. The CDR3 totals 14 residues. The germline gives CDR1 SGHVS, CDR2 FQNEAQ. Here the CDR3 DNA reads TGTGCCAGCAGCTCGAGACAGGTTAATGAAAAACTGTTTTTT. Translating gives CASSSRQVNEKLFF.

The rearrangement joins TRBV11-2 to TRBJ2-1; 9 bases are shared with TRBD1. CDR3 length equals 16 residues. V trimming: 5 bases; J trimming: 4 bases; junction bases outside the gene matches: 9. In germline, CDR1 is SGHAT, CDR2 FQNNGV. This CDR3 is CASSVSGTGWYNEQFF. The CDR3 DNA follows: TGTGCCAGCAGCGTCAGCGGGACAGGGTGGTACAATGAGCAGTTCTTC.

This clone occurred a few times. The V call is TRBV27, the J call TRBJ2-1; TRBD1 agrees at 7 bases. CDR3 size: 15 residues. V trimming: 7 bases; J trimming: 5 bases; junction bases outside the gene matches: 11. From germline, CDR1 is MNHEY and CDR2 SMNVEV (reference sequence). This CDR3 reads CASTPLGTEDNEQFF. In DNA form, the CDR3 reads TGTGCCAGCACCCCCCTCGGGACAGAAGACAATGAGCAGTTCTTC.

The chain uses TRBV7-9 and TRBJ2-5; TRBD2 agrees at 10 bases. The germline CDR1 and CDR2 sequences are SEHNR and FQNEAQ (reference sequence). Unmatched junction bases numbered 7, after V lost 5 bases and J lost 7 bases. The CDR3 is made up of 14 amino acids. Here the CDR3 reads CASSPSGGAGTQYF. CDR3 coding DNA: TGTGCCAGCAGCCCGAGCGGGGGGGCCGGGACCCAGTACTTC.

The J gene is TRBJ1-1, the V gene TRBV5-4; possible D gene TRBD1, 5 bases. Germline values: CDR1 SGHNT, CDR2 YYREEE (reference sequence). The CDR3 spans 13 residues. Trimming took off 10 bases at V and 4 bases at J, with 17 bases between the two ends. In DNA, the CDR3 is TGTGCCGTCAAGCTCGGGGGGGGCACTGAAGCTTTCTTT. Amino acid sequence: CAVKLGGGTEAFF.

This clone appeared a few times. The CDR3 protein is CASSQRIRFF. The CDR3 region has the DNA TGTGCCAGCAGCCAGCGAATCAGGTTCTTC. This sequence joins TRBV7-9 and TRBJ2-1; D is unresolved. V was cut by 5 bases and J by 15 bases, with 11 bases left in between. CDR1 and CDR2 (germline): SEHNR, FQNEAQ (reference sequence). This CDR3 is 10 amino acids long.

The chain couples TRBV6-1 to TRBJ1-3, with D tentatively TRBD1 (5 bases). CDR1 MNHNS and CDR2 SASEGT come from the germline V gene. The V and J ends lost 4 bases and 4 bases respectively, with 11 bases between them. There are 14 residues in the CDR3. CDR3 DNA: TGTGCCAGCAGTGGACAGTTTTGGGGAAACACCATATATTTT. This translates into CASSGQFWGNTIYF.

This clone was observed a few times. The chain carries TRBV14 and TRBJ2-1; D may be TRBD2 (7 bases). This CDR3 region has 15 residues. V was pared by 4 bases and J by 10 bases, with 20 bases between. CDR1 SGHDN and CDR2 FVKESK come from the germline V gene. CDR3 bases: TGTGCCAGCAGCCCCCGACTGGGGGGGGCCGGGGAGCAGTTCTTC. As protein: CASSPRLGGAGEQFF.

Comments on this clone: The junction and the germline gene differ at one end; a read error may be behind it. V usage is TRBV7-9 and J usage is TRBJ1-6; D unclear. The CDR3 contains 15 residues. CDR1 is SEHNR and CDR2 is FQNEAQ in the germline V gene (reference sequence). The CDR3 nucleotides read TGTTCCAGCAGCTTAGTACGGGGTTGGGGTTCACCCCTCCACTTT. It yields the protein CSSSLVRGWGSPLHF.

For the CDR3, the DNA is TGTGCCAGCAGCTTATTAGGGGCCGGGGAGCTGTTTTTT. Protein: CASSLLGAGELFF. The rearrangement joins TRBV7-3 to TRBJ2-2, with a weak D call TRBD1 (5 bases). CDR1 is SGHTA and CDR2 is FQGTGA in the germline V gene. CDR3 length: 13 residues. V was trimmed by 2 bases and J by 6 bases, leaving 7 bases between them.

The V call is TRBV4-1, the J call TRBJ2-5; the D is unclear. Germline V gene data show CDR1 as MGHRA and CDR2 as YSYEKL. The V gene lost 0 bases and the J gene lost 4 bases, with 18 bases spanning the gap. This CDR3 comprises 17 residues. The CDR3 bases are TGCGCCAGCAGCCAAGATCCTAGACGGCCCCTGGGAGAGACCCAGTACTTC. Protein sequence: CASSQDPRRPLGETQYF.